The rows below give T cell receptor beta chains drawn from one sample of a study of cytotoxic CD8 clonotypes in ibrutinib-treated CLL. Repertoires were generated with immunoSEQ multiplex PCR, while TCRdb's copy carries only in-frame clones and drops some. Of 120,000 to 150,000 clones detected, 70% to 80% appear once; the ten largest clones hold around a quarter. The specimen was PBMCs, collected after 12 months of ibrutinib treatment. These receptor sequences come from a human donor with chronic lymphocytic leukemia. The conserved cysteine and the conserved F or W are not part of the CDR3 here. The order of the fields is V gene, D gene, CDR3 protein. A D gene is named only where the DNA matches it firmly.

>TRBV7-3|TRBD1
ASSPWDRELPQPQH
>TRBV29-1|-
SVTSNTEAF
>TRBV2|-
ASSFDRTIYEQY
>TRBV7-9|TRBD1
ASSPDRAPYEQY
>TRBV14|TRBD1
ASSLRTGTGDGYT
>TRBV6-1|-
ASSGIPRAGETQY
>TRBV11-3|-
ASSLVGGVGNTIY
>TRBV21-1|-
ASRNRGIPLNEQF
>TRBV10-3|-
AISESVSKGGLFRGYT
>TRBV6-6|TRBD1
ASSMATGGRSQPQH
>TRBV19|TRBD2
ASSRTSGGAETQY
>TRBV2|TRBD1
ASLGTGGYRRNQPQH
>TRBV18|-
ASSIPGNTIY
>TRBV6-5|-
ASSPAFNQPQH
>TRBV9|TRBD1
ASSVGAGGLSGELF
>TRBV9|TRBD1
ASSQPGTGVEQY
>TRBV28|TRBD1
ASRLGQGGNQPQH
>TRBV7-2|-
ASSLALLGYEQY
>TRBV9|TRBD2
ASSVAARGWGLAGAGTGELF
>TRBV2|TRBD1
ASSQEGARAQH
>TRBV2|-
ASIRVDERY
>TRBV10-3|-
AISESIGDNEKLF
>TRBV25-1|TRBD1
ASSVQGDTEAF
>TRBV7-2|-
ASKIYEQY
>TRBV5-1|TRBD1
ASSLTGQGQADTGELF
>TRBV5-1|-
ASSSSNEQY
>TRBV5-5|-
ASSLTAGANVLT
>TRBV7-9|-
ASSLAPGVV
>TRBV7-9|-
ASSWAGELF
>TRBV2|-
ASSHPRSEGGVSYNEQF
>TRBV9|-
ASSVVGGPLYEQY
>TRBV27|TRBD2
ASSWGTSWIYEQY
>TRBV21-1|-
ASRKGTESPSPLH
>TRBV27|-
ASSLLMGEQF
>TRBV7-2|-
ASSSSIGYEQY
>TRBV28|TRBD1
ASSTEGQGASGNTIY
>TRBV4-2|TRBD2
ASSHLAGGPWAGTDTQY
>TRBV5-1|TRBD1
ASSAGTGDPVLAKNIQY
>TRBV6-5|-
ASNTGHPREAQY
>TRBV20-1|-
SADVGGFGF
>TRBV5-4|-
ASSSGSPSGGYEQY
>TRBV6-1|-
ASSWDGNYGYT
>TRBV6-5|-
ASSAQGSNQPQH